This note documents a single TCR beta chain sequence. Its specificity is not known. This specimen belongs to a study of shared clonotypes between healthy human individuals. Looking at the study overall: Each donor contributed plates that comprised three CD4 naive, three CD4 memory, two CD8 naive and one CD8 memory.

Clones were read by immunoSEQ multiplex PCR, and TCRdb kept only the in-frame ones, dropping some. Of approximately 2.3 million clones in the sample, more than 80% were seen once. The CDR3 runs 13 residues. Trimming stripped 1 base from V and 4 bases from J, with 8 bases between. Germline-derived CDR1 and CDR2 are LGHNA and YSLEER. Findings and caveats of the study: Naive CD4 clonotypes overlapped across a few donors at roughly 5.1%. Enrolling few donors narrowed the genetic and exposure-history diversity that was represented. Compared with clonotypes that all four donors shared, non-shared clonotypes had lower generation probabilities.

Sequenced material: naive CD4+ T cells from PBMCs. Subset specified: CD45RA+ positively selected. This chain connects TRBV4-3 to TRBJ2-7; D is perhaps TRBD1 or TRBD2 (5 bases each). The origin of this receptor is a man between 18 and 29 years old in good health. Some clones in this sample may be carry-over from other donors' samples. In nucleotides, the CDR3 is TGCGCCAGCAGCCAAGTTGGGGGTTACGAGCAGTACTTC. Translation: CASSQVGGYEQYF.